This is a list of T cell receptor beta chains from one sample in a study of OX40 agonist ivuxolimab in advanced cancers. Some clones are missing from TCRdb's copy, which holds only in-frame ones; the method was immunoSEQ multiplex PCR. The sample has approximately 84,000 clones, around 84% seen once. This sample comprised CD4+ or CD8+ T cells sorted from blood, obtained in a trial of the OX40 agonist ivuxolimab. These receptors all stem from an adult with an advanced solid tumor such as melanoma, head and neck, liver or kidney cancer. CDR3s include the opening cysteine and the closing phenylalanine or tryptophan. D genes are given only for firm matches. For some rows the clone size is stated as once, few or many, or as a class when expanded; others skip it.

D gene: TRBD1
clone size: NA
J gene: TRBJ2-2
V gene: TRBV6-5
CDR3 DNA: TGTGCCAGCATCGGTGGGGACAGGAGGAGCGGGGAGCTGTTTTTT
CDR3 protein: CASIGGDRRSGELFF

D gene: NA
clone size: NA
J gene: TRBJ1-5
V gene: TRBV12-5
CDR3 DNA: TGTGCTAGTGGTTTGGTACAAGCAGGGTCCCTATACCTTATCAATCAGCCCCAGCATTTT
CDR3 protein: CASGLVQAGSLYLINQPQHF

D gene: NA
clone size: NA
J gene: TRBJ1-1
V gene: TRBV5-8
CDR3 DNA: TGTGCCAGCAGCCGGCGAGGGGCGGTCGTCACTGAAGCTTTCTTT
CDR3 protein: CASSRRGAVVTEAFF

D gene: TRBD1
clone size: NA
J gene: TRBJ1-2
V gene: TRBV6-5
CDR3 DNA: TGTGCCAGCAGTCGACAGGGATCCTATGGCTACACCTTC
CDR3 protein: CASSRQGSYGYTF

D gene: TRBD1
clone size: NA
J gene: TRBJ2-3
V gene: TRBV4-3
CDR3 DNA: TGCGCCAGCAGCCAGTTACTAAGGACAGGGGGCACAGATACGCAGTATTTT
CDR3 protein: CASSQLLRTGGTDTQYF

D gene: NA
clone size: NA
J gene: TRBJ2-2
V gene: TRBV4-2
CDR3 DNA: TGTGCCAGCAGCCGCGAAGGTGGTCAGAACACCGGGGAGCTGTTTTTT
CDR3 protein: CASSREGGQNTGELFF

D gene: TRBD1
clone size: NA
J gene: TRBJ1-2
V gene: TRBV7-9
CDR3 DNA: TGTGCCAGCAGCCCTGACAGGGGAGGCGGTATCCGGGGCTACACCTTC
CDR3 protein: CASSPDRGGGIRGYTF

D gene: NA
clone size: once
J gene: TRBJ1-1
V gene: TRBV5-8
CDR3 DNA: TGTGCCAGCAGCTTGGAGGCGTCCAACCCCGCGAGAACTGAAGCTTTCTTT
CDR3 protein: CASSLEASNPARTEAFF

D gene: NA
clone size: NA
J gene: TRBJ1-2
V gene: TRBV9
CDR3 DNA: TGTGCCAGCAGCGTTGAACTTAACTATGGCTACACCTTC
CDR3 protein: CASSVELNYGYTF

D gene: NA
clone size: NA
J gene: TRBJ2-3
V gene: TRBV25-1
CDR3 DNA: TGTGCCAGCAGTGATACAGTTAGCCCAGATACGCAGTATTTT
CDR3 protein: CASSDTVSPDTQYF

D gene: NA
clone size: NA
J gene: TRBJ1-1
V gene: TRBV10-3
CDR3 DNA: TGTGCATGCAGGAAGAACACTGAAGCTTTCTTT
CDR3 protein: CACRKNTEAFF

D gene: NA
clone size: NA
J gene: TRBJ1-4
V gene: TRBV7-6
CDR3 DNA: TGTGCCAGCAGCTTAGGGAGATCCACTAATGAAAAACTGTTTTTT
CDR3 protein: CASSLGRSTNEKLFF

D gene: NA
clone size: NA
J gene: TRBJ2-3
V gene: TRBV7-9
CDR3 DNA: TGTGCCAGCAGAGTAGGAGATACGCAGTATTTT
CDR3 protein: CASRVGDTQYF

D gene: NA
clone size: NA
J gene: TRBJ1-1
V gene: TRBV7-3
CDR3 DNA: TGTGCCAGCAGCAGACGGGGGAGGACTGAAGCTTTCTTT
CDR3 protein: CASSRRGRTEAFF

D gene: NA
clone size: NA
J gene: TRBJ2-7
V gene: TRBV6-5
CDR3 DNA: TGTGCCAGCAGTTACTCGTACAGAACAAGCTACGAGCAGTACTTC
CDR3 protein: CASSYSYRTSYEQYF

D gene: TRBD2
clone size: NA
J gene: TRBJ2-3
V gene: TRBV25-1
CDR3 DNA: TGTGCCAGCAGTGAGCGCGGGGGTTTCGGAGATACGCAGTATTTT
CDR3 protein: CASSERGGFGDTQYF